Below, 9 T cell receptor beta chains from the same sample are listed, as sequenced in a study of OX40 agonist ivuxolimab in advanced cancers. Preparation of the library involved the immunoSEQ multiplex PCR assay. TCRdb mirrors the immuneACCESS table, restricted to in-frame sequences. Some clones are absent from its copies; in checked studies, under half trace to an unresolved V gene, and the reason for the others is unknown. Here the sample has 72,000 or so clones; 85% to 90% occur a single time. The ten most abundant clones make up 0.8% to 0.9% of the sample. Sample: CD4+ or CD8+ T cells sorted from blood, taken in a trial of the OX40 agonist ivuxolimab. The receptor source for this set is an adult with an advanced solid tumor such as melanoma, head and neck, liver or kidney cancer.

V is TRBV19 and J is TRBJ2-3; D gene uncertain. Per germline, CDR1 LNHDA and CDR2 SQIVND (reference sequence). Trimming stripped 5 bases from V and 4 bases from J, with 10 bases between. This CDR3 has 13 residues. CDR3 coding DNA: TGTGCCAGTAGTGTTTCTGCGGCAGATACGCAGTATTTT. The encoded protein is CASSVSAADTQYF.

The chain joins TRBV11-2 to TRBJ1-3, with D uncertain. Between the trimmed V and J ends, which lost 1 base and 4 bases, there was a span of 8 bases. The CDR3 has 14 residues. In germline, CDR1 is SGHAT, CDR2 FQNNGV. CDR3 residues: CASSLGGGGNTIYF. The CDR3 bases are TGTGCCAGCAGCTTAGGTGGAGGCGGAAACACCATATATTTT. Filled out from reference TRBV11-2 and TRBJ1-3, the complete variable domain reads EAGVAQSPRYKIIEKRQSVAFWCNPISGHATLYWYQQILGQGPKLLIQFQNNGVVDDSQLPKDRFSAERLKGVDSTLKIQPAKLEDSAVYLCASSLGGGGNTIYFGEGSWLTVV.

The rearrangement joins TRBV5-5 to TRBJ2-5, with 10 bases that match TRBD2. The germline gives CDR1 SGHKS, CDR2 YYEKEE (reference sequence). The V gene end was trimmed by 8 bases and the J gene end by 5 bases; junction bases not matched to a gene: 15. This CDR3 comprises 16 residues. The CDR3 loop is CASYQRLAGELETQYF. DNA of the CDR3: TGTGCCAGTTATCAGAGGCTAGCGGGAGAATTGGAGACCCAGTACTTC.

V is TRBV10-3 and J is TRBJ1-1, with D perhaps TRBD1 (6 bases). Germline V gives CDR1 ENHRY, CDR2 SYGVKD. The CDR3 consists of 13 residues. Between the trimmed V and J ends, which lost 8 bases and 3 bases, there was a span of 13 bases. The CDR3 loop is CAIGGAFYTEAFF. The CDR3 DNA is TGTGCCATCGGGGGGGCTTTTTACACTGAAGCTTTCTTT.

The chain carries TRBV18 and TRBJ1-2; TRBD1 matches 9 bases. Looked up from germline, CDR1 is KGHSH and CDR2 is LQKENI. The length of the CDR3 is 15 residues. Losses at the gene ends were 1 base for V and 6 bases for J; bases not matched to a gene: 6. The CDR3 loop is CASSPLGQGVDGYTF. DNA of the CDR3: TGTGCCAGCTCACCACTGGGACAGGGCGTCGATGGCTACACCTTC.

The V gene is TRBV28, the J gene TRBJ2-1, with 9 bases matching TRBD2. The CDR3 runs to 18 residues. With 6 bases clipped from V and 10 bases from J, the junction kept 22 bases outside the gene matches. From germline, CDR1 is MDHEN and CDR2 SYDVKM. CDR3 nucleotide sequence: TGTGCCAGCAGCTCTCCCTGGGGACTAGCCCTATCCGGCAAGGAGCAGTTCTTC. The encoded protein is CASSSPWGLALSGKEQFF.

V is TRBV7-3 and J is TRBJ1-1, with D unresolved. V was cut by 1 base and J by 1 base, with 4 bases left in between. Germline V CDR1 and CDR2: SGHTA, FQGTGA. The CDR3 is made up of 13 amino acids. The CDR3 protein is CASSLIGNTEAFF. The CDR3 DNA sequence: TGTGCCAGCAGCTTAATCGGGAACACTGAAGCTTTCTTT.

The J gene is TRBJ1-1, the V gene TRBV18, with 8 bases that match TRBD1. Unmatched junction bases numbered 3, after V lost 3 bases and J lost 3 bases. CDR3 size: 14 residues. The germline CDR1 and CDR2 sequences are KGHSH and LQKENI. The CDR3 protein is CASSPGRGHTEAFF. Here the CDR3 DNA reads TGTGCCAGCTCACCTGGCAGGGGGCACACTGAAGCTTTCTTT.

CDR3 in amino acids: CASSRSDAPTYNEQFF. In DNA, the CDR3 is TGTGCCAGCAGCCGATCGGACGCACCGACCTACAATGAGCAGTTCTTC. The rearrangement links TRBV7-2 to TRBJ2-1; D remains unclear. V lost 5 bases to trimming and J lost 2 bases, with 16 bases between them. The CDR3 has 16 residues. Germline V lookup: CDR1 SGHTA, CDR2 FQGNSA. Combining the CDR3 with reference TRBV7-2 and TRBJ2-1 gives the whole variable domain GAGVSQSPSNKVTEKGKDVELRCDPISGHTALYWYRQSLGQGLEFLIYFQGNSAPDKSGLPSDRFSAERTGGSVSTLTIQRTQQEDSAVYLCASSRSDAPTYNEQFFGPGTRLTVL.